Each of the 2 T cell receptor beta chains below was sequenced from the same sample in a study of PD-1 blockade in mismatch repair-deficient tumors. Data came from immunoSEQ multiplex PCR; TCRdb stores just in-frame clones and leaves some out. The table has tens of thousands of clones, roughly three quarters seen once. The sample was peripheral blood, taken 4 weeks after starting pembrolizumab. These receptors came from an adult with mismatch repair-deficient cancer.

The chain recombines TRBV4-3 with TRBJ2-7, with D perhaps TRBD1 or TRBD2 (5 bases each). CDR1 is LGHNA and CDR2 is YSLEER in the germline V gene. The CDR3 runs to 15 residues. Trimming took 4 bases from V and 3 from J, leaving 16 bases between them. The CDR3 reads CASSLIPGPSYEQYF. The CDR3, as DNA: TGCGCCAGCAGCCTTATTCCGGGGCCGAGCTACGAGCAGTACTTC.

About this clone itself: One end of the junction fails to match germline, which may point to a read error. The genes are TRBV11-3 and TRBJ1-2; D unresolved. This CDR3 spans 15 amino acids. The germline gives CDR1 SGHNT, CDR2 YENEEA. CDR3 nucleotide sequence: TGTGCCAGCAGCATAGAAGCGGAGATCAACTATGGCTACACCTTC. It specifies CASSIEAEINYGYTF.